This passage covers 31 T cell receptor beta chains from one sample sequenced in a study of OX40 agonist ivuxolimab in advanced cancers. Libraries were prepared through the immunoSEQ multiplex PCR assay. TCRdb carries this immuneACCESS record with in-frame sequences only. Its versions omit some clonotypes, under half of them owing to an unresolved V gene in the studies checked, with the rest unexplained. The sample table holds tens of thousands of clones, of which approximately 90% were seen once. The ten largest account for roughly 1.1% of the sample. The specimen was CD4+ or CD8+ T cells sorted from blood, collected in a trial of the OX40 agonist ivuxolimab. These TCRs come from an adult with an advanced solid tumor such as melanoma, head and neck, liver or kidney cancer.

The rearrangement joins TRBV19 to TRBJ2-5; 9 bases align to TRBD2. The CDR3 sequence is 17 residues long. Trimming removed 5 bases from V and 4 bases from J; junction bases left unmatched: 14. The V gene's germline CDR1 is LNHDA and CDR2 SQIVND (reference sequence). CDR3 protein: CASSSRTGSGRAETQYF. In DNA form, the CDR3 reads TGTGCCAGTAGTTCACGTACTGGTAGCGGGAGAGCAGAGACCCAGTACTTC.

V is TRBV19 and J is TRBJ2-7, with 9 nucleotides matching TRBD1. CDR1 LNHDA and CDR2 SQIVND come from the germline V gene (reference sequence). V lost 5 bases and J lost 2; bases outside the gene matches: 4. The CDR3 extends over 14 amino acids. The CDR3 region is CASSQTGGTYEQYF. The CDR3 DNA reads TGTGCCAGTAGTCAGACAGGGGGAACCTACGAGCAGTACTTC.

This clone was seen once. J is TRBJ1-1 and V is TRBV5-1; 7 nucleotides align to TRBD1. Germline V gene sequence: CDR1 SGHRS, CDR2 YFSETQ. The CDR3 contains 14 residues. The ends lost 4 bases at V and 6 bases at J; junction bases unmatched: 9. CDR3 amino acids: CASSPGTATPEAFF. The CDR3 DNA reads TGCGCCAGCAGCCCCGGGACAGCGACTCCTGAAGCTTTCTTT. Combining the CDR3 with reference TRBV5-1 and TRBJ1-1 gives the whole variable domain KAGVTQTPRYLIKTRGQQVTLSCSPISGHRSVSWYQQTPGQGLQFLFEYFSETQRNKGNFPGRFSGRQFSNSRSEMNVSTLELGDSALYLCASSPGTATPEAFFGQGTRLTVV.

CDR3 sequence reads: CASSLVHSGVYNEQFF. CDR3 nucleotide sequence: TGTGCCAGCAGCTTGGTACACAGCGGGGTATACAATGAGCAGTTCTTC. The chain uses TRBV5-5 and TRBJ2-1; 7 bases are shared with TRBD2. Germline V gene data show CDR1 as SGHKS and CDR2 as YYEKEE (reference sequence). The CDR3 runs 16 residues. The V segment lost 0 bases and the J segment 4 bases; nucleotides outside the gene matches: 7.

This chain joins TRBV10-3 and TRBJ2-1, with TRBD2 matching 8 bases. After removal of 2 bases from V and 4 bases from J, the junction contained 4 bases not matched to a gene. This CDR3 spans 15 amino acids. Germline CDR1 reads ENHRY; CDR2 reads SYGVKD. CDR3 loop: CAISEREGHYNEQFF. The CDR3 nucleotides are TGTGCCATCAGTGAGCGGGAGGGCCATTACAATGAGCAGTTCTTC.

This clone was seen a single time. The CDR3 loop is CASSFGPSASSYEQYF. As DNA, the CDR3 is TGCGCCAGCAGCTTTGGTCCTAGCGCGTCTTCCTACGAGCAGTACTTC. The genes are TRBV5-1 and TRBJ2-7, with D perhaps TRBD2 (6 bases). Trimming removed 2 bases at V and 1 base at J, with 16 bases between. The CDR3 runs 16 residues. CDR1 and CDR2 (germline): SGHRS, YFSETQ.

CDR3 in DNA: TGTGCCAGCAGTAGGACTAGCGGGGGCCGTGTTATATATACGCAGTATTTT. As protein: CASSRTSGGRVIYTQYF. The chain links TRBV27 to TRBJ2-3, with 13 bases fitting TRBD2. In germline, CDR1 is MNHEY, CDR2 SMNVEV (reference sequence). With V trimmed by 5 bases and J by 7 bases, 12 bases remained unmatched. The CDR3 is 17 amino acids.

This rearrangement joins TRBV7-2 to TRBJ2-5; the match to TRBD2 covers 8 bases. J lost 4 bases, V lost 5 bases, and 9 bases had no gene match. CDR3 length equals 15 residues. Germline V lookup: CDR1 SGHTA, CDR2 FQGNSA. The CDR3 loop is CASSRTAGVTETQYF. CDR3 DNA sequence: TGTGCCAGCAGCCGGACAGCGGGAGTAACAGAGACCCAGTACTTC.

This chain links TRBV15 with TRBJ1-5; D is undetermined. CDR1 is LNHNV, CDR2 YYDKDF, per germline (reference sequence). The CDR3 length is 15 residues. V was shortened by 1 base and J by 0 bases, with 7 bases between the two germline ends. This CDR3 reads CATSRAGNSNQPQHF. CDR3 bases: TGTGCCACCAGCAGAGCGGGGAATAGCAATCAGCCCCAGCATTTT.

The chain is built from TRBV19 and TRBJ2-2; unclear D gene. V lost 9 bases and J 1 base, leaving 15 bases between the germline ends. The CDR3 is 15 amino acids. Germline V gives CDR1 LNHDA, CDR2 SQIVND (reference sequence). CDR3 sequence: CASYESPGNTGELFF. The CDR3, as DNA: TGTGCCAGCTACGAGTCCCCCGGGAACACCGGGGAGCTGTTTTTT.

This clone has just a few counts. This chain connects TRBV11-2 to TRBJ1-1; 8 bases map to TRBD1. The CDR3 is made up of 17 amino acids. Germline loops: CDR1 SGHAT, CDR2 FQNNGV. The V gene end was trimmed by 2 bases and the J gene end by 2 bases; junction bases not matched to a gene: 10. The CDR3 sequence: CASSLRYRTGRNTEAFF. The CDR3 DNA reads TGTGCCAGCAGCTTAAGGTATCGGACAGGGAGAAACACTGAAGCTTTCTTT.

V and J are TRBV7-2 and TRBJ2-7, with 11 bases identical to TRBD2. Germline lookup yields CDR1 SGHTA and CDR2 FQGNSA. This CDR3 comprises 14 residues. V lost 7 bases to trimming and J lost 3 bases; unmatched junction nucleotides: 5. CDR3 sequence (DNA): TGTGCCAGCACCTCGGGGACTAGCGGCTACGAGCAGTACTTC. The encoded protein is CASTSGTSGYEQYF. Combining the CDR3 with reference TRBV7-2 and TRBJ2-7 gives the whole variable domain GAGVSQSPSNKVTEKGKDVELRCDPISGHTALYWYRQSLGQGLEFLIYFQGNSAPDKSGLPSDRFSAERTGGSVSTLTIQRTQQEDSAVYLCASTSGTSGYEQYFGPGTRLTVT.

The gene calls are TRBV15 and TRBJ1-2; the D is unclear. V shed 0 bases and J shed 5 bases, with 4 bases lying between them. The CDR3 covers 12 residues. Germline loops: CDR1 LNHNV, CDR2 YYDKDF (reference sequence). The CDR3 region has the DNA TGTGCCACCAGCAGAGAAGGGTATGGCTACACCTTC. Translated, it gives CATSREGYGYTF. Supplemented by reference TRBV15 and TRBJ1-2, the full variable domain reads DAMVIQNPRYQVTQFGKPVTLSCSQTLNHNVMYWYQQKSSQAPKLLFHYYDKDFNNEADTPDNFQSRRPNTSFCFLDIRSPGLGDTAMYLCATSREGYGYTFGSGTRLTVV.

The genes are TRBV7-6 and TRBJ2-6; D remains unclear. Germline CDR1 is SGHVS and CDR2 is FNYEAQ. V lost 1 base to trimming and J lost 0 bases, with 10 bases between them. The CDR3 is 17 residues long. The CDR3 DNA sequence: TGTGCCAGCAGCTTAGGTCACGGAAACTCTGGGGCCAACGTCCTGACTTTC. It yields the protein CASSLGHGNSGANVLTF.

The sample holds one count of this clone. V usage is TRBV10-3 and J usage is TRBJ1-5; a weak D match, TRBD1 (5 bases). This CDR3 has 14 residues. Deletions cut 7 bases from V and 5 bases from J, with 15 bases between. The germline V gene encodes CDR1 ENHRY and CDR2 SYGVKD. The CDR3 coding sequence is TGTGCCATCATAAGAGGGCAGGGCGATCAGCCCCAGCATTTT. Its protein product is CAIIRGQGDQPQHF.

The genes are TRBV29-1 and TRBJ2-1, with D hard to call. The CDR3 consists of 16 residues. Germline CDR1 SQVTM, CDR2 ANQGSEA. V dropped 1 base and J dropped 5 bases, with 18 bases sitting between them. Here the CDR3 reads CSVEGLRLGINNEQFF. The CDR3 DNA reads TGCAGCGTTGAAGGCCTTAGGTTGGGGATTAACAATGAGCAGTTCTTC.

The chain has TRBV5-1 and TRBJ1-4, with 7 bases identical to TRBD1. The trim removed 4 bases at V and 0 bases at J, leaving 6 bases unmatched. This CDR3 has 16 amino acids. Germline CDR1 reads SGHRS; CDR2 reads YFSETQ. CDR3 sequence reads: CASSTGTDSTNEKLFF. CDR3 DNA sequence: TGCGCCAGCAGCACAGGGACAGACTCAACTAATGAAAAACTGTTTTTT.

The chain uses TRBV2 and TRBJ1-1; D is ambiguous. CDR1 is SNHLY, CDR2 FYNNEI, per germline. V gave up 6 bases and J gave up 1 base, with 12 bases separating them. CDR3 length equals 14 residues. CDR3 sequence reads: CASSLQAPNTEAFF. The CDR3 DNA reads as TGTGCCAGCAGCCTCCAGGCGCCGAACACTGAAGCTTTCTTT. The full variable domain, with the rest looked up from reference TRBV2 and TRBJ1-1, is EPEVTQTPSHQVTQMGQEVILRCVPISNHLYFYWYRQILGQKVEFLVSFYNNEISEKSEIFDDQFSVERPDGSNFTLKIRSTKLEDSAMYFCASSLQAPNTEAFFGQGTRLTVV.

The V call is TRBV6-5, the J call TRBJ1-1, with D possibly being TRBD1 (6 bases). Looked up from germline, CDR1 is MNHEY and CDR2 is SVGAGI. The CDR3 runs 16 residues. V was cut by 0 bases and J by 0 bases, with 11 bases left in between. CDR3 amino acids: CASSYSTGKMNTEAFF. The CDR3 DNA reads as TGTGCCAGCAGTTACTCGACAGGAAAAATGAACACTGAAGCTTTCTTT.

This clone was observed a single time. The chain employs TRBV15 and TRBJ2-7; 7 nucleotides match TRBD1. Germline trimming cut 0 bases from V and 9 bases from J; bases unmatched to any gene: 17. CDR3 length: 17 residues. Germline CDR1 is LNHNV and CDR2 is YYDKDF (reference sequence). The CDR3 nucleotides read TGTGCCACCAGCAGAGATTATGAGACAGGGAAAAGGATCGGGCAGTACTTC. It yields the protein CATSRDYETGKRIGQYF. Drawing the rest from reference TRBV15 and TRBJ2-7, the complete variable domain is DAMVIQNPRYQVTQFGKPVTLSCSQTLNHNVMYWYQQKSSQAPKLLFHYYDKDFNNEADTPDNFQSRRPNTSFCFLDIRSPGLGDTAMYLCATSRDYETGKRIGQYFGPGTRLTVT.

This clone was seen a single time. The chain recombines TRBV18 with TRBJ2-1, with TRBD2 matching over 8 bases. J gave up 4 bases and V 5 bases, and 7 bases lay outside the gene matches. The germline V gene has CDR1 KGHSH and CDR2 LQKENI. The CDR3 runs 15 residues. The DNA of the CDR3 is TGTGCCAGCTCAAAAACGGGGGGGGATTACAATGAGCAGTTCTTC. Its protein is CASSKTGGDYNEQFF.

Here the CDR3 reads CASSLAPDPIHNEQFF. The CDR3 DNA is TGTGCCAGCAGCTTAGCGCCCGACCCTATCCACAATGAGCAGTTCTTC. The chain carries TRBV7-8 and TRBJ2-1; D is unclear. Germline CDR1 and CDR2: SGHVS and FQNEAQ. The CDR3 is 16 amino acids. Trimming took 0 bases from V and 5 from J, leaving 14 bases between them.

This chain uses TRBV6-5 with TRBJ2-1, with no clear D. The germline V gene encodes CDR1 MNHEY and CDR2 SVGAGI. The CDR3 has 15 residues. V was trimmed by 7 bases and J by 7 bases, leaving 20 bases between them. CDR3 DNA: TGTGCCAGCAAACTTTCGGGCGGCCTGGGGAATGAGCAGTTCTTC. It translates to CASKLSGGLGNEQFF.

The chain has TRBV6-5 and TRBJ1-6; D gene unclear. The ends were cut back, 0 bases at V and 8 bases at J, with 5 bases in the middle. Germline lookup yields CDR1 MNHEY and CDR2 SVGAGI. CDR3 length: 13 amino acids. CDR3 in amino acids: CASSYSQDSPLHF. The DNA for the CDR3 is TGTGCCAGCAGTTACTCGCAGGATTCACCCCTCCACTTT.

The J gene is TRBJ2-5, the V gene TRBV5-1, with D possibly matching TRBD1 (6 bases). Trimming left V 4 bases short and J 5 bases short, with 15 bases between. There are 14 residues in the CDR3. Germline V lookup: CDR1 SGHRS, CDR2 YFSETQ. CDR3 region: CASSKIGQQETQYF. The DNA of the CDR3 is TGCGCCAGCAGCAAAATCGGACAGCAGGAGACCCAGTACTTC.

This clone has a single count. The V call is TRBV29-1, the J call TRBJ2-7; maybe TRBD1 (6 bases). V lost 6 bases, J lost 3 bases, and 15 bases lay in between. CDR1 is SQVTM, CDR2 ANQGSEA, per germline. This CDR3 is 13 amino acids long. The CDR3 is CSVAAGAHYEQYF. In DNA form, the CDR3 reads TGCAGCGTCGCAGCAGGGGCGCACTACGAGCAGTACTTC.

This clone occurred once. The chain is built from TRBV5-4 and TRBJ1-2, with D possibly being TRBD1 (5 bases). Germline V gives CDR1 SGHNT, CDR2 YYREEE (reference sequence). CDR3 size: 16 residues. Trimming took 0 bases from V and 5 from J, leaving 17 bases between them. The CDR3 reads CASSLEFQGTVYGYTF. CDR3 nucleotides: TGTGCCAGCAGCTTGGAGTTTCAGGGTACGGTGTATGGCTACACCTTC. Based on the CDR3 plus reference TRBV5-4 and TRBJ1-2, the full variable domain is ETGVTQSPTHLIKTRGQQVTLRCSSQSGHNTVSWYQQALGQGPQFIFQYYREEENGRGNFPPRFSGLQFPNYSSELNVNALELDDSALYLCASSLEFQGTVYGYTFGSGTRLTVV.

J is TRBJ2-1 and V is TRBV5-1; weak D call: TRBD1 (6 bases). The CDR3 runs to 17 residues. Deletions cut 0 bases from V and 4 bases from J, with 17 bases between. In germline, CDR1 is SGHRS, CDR2 YFSETQ. Here the CDR3 DNA reads TGCGCCAGCAGCTTGGAGACAGGCGCTATCAAATACAATGAGCAGTTCTTC. Amino acids: CASSLETGAIKYNEQFF.

V is TRBV6-5 and J is TRBJ2-7; 12 bases map to TRBD2. The ends lost 5 bases at V and 5 bases at J; junction bases unmatched: 7. In germline, CDR1 is MNHEY, CDR2 SVGAGI. The CDR3 contains 15 residues. CDR3: CASSTTSGSRNEQYF. The CDR3, as DNA: TGTGCCAGCAGTACGACTAGCGGGAGTAGGAACGAGCAGTACTTC.

The chain employs TRBV5-1 and TRBJ2-2; no clear D. In germline, CDR1 is SGHRS, CDR2 YFSETQ. V gave up 1 base and J gave up 7 bases, with 11 bases separating them. This CDR3 is built from 14 residues. The CDR3 nucleotides are TGCGCCAGCAGCTTGTTTGGGGAACTCGGGGAGCTGTTTTTT. This gives the protein CASSLFGELGELFF.

This chain connects TRBV19 to TRBJ2-7; D gene ambiguous. Germline V gene lookup returns CDR1 LNHDA and CDR2 SQIVND (reference sequence). The CDR3 length is 14 residues. Trimming cost V 5 bases and J 0 bases, with 11 bases left between them. CDR3 amino acids: CASSPRPDSYEQYF. The CDR3 DNA follows: TGTGCCAGTAGTCCCAGACCGGACTCCTACGAGCAGTACTTC.